Given below is one T cell receptor (beta chain) in context. Its target is unknown. In germline, CDR1 is SEHNR, CDR2 FQNEAQ (reference sequence). CDR3 length equals 14 residues. V shed 3 bases and J 2 bases; nucleotides not matched to a gene: 3. TCRdb reprocessed the 5' RACE reads with MiXCR, giving one entry per CDR3 protein. Here the sample spans about 220,000 distinct CDR3 sequences, over 8% being singletons. This sample was included in a study of identical twins. Findings of the study overall: In drawing conclusions, the study used cross-sectional statistical analysis and did not follow the same donors.

Sequencing was done on a sample of memory (CD45RO+) T cells sorted from blood. This rearrangement joins TRBV7-9 to TRBJ2-5; 7 bases align to TRBD2. The receptor's source is a woman aged 18-30 years in good health. The CDR3 reads CASSFGGMQETQYF. CDR3 nucleotide sequence: TGTGCCAGCAGCTTCGGGGGGATGCAAGAGACCCAGTACTTC.